This record concerns one T cell receptor (beta chain) sequence. These data come from a study of blood T cell repertoires in COVID-19. The germline V gene has CDR1 SGHNT and CDR2 YYREEE (reference sequence). The CDR3 totals 11 residues. V lost 6 bases and J 3 bases, leaving 3 bases between the germline ends. Per the original data handling: Using reference gene primer amplification, nucleated cell counts were estimated. Assay used: immunoSEQ multiplex PCR; TCRdb lists only in-frame clones, some missing. D and trimming were read from the DNA, whereas the V and J calls and clone size are those reported in that table. Among over 150,000 clones listed, approximately 84% were seen once.

Sequencing was done on a sample of peripheral blood. The receptor was derived from a man aged 35 to 55 with acute or convalescent COVID-19. The chain recombines TRBV5-4 with TRBJ2-2; no clear D gene. The DNA of the CDR3 is TGTGCCAGCACCGACACCGGGGAGCTGTTTTTT. Amino acid sequence: CASTDTGELFF.